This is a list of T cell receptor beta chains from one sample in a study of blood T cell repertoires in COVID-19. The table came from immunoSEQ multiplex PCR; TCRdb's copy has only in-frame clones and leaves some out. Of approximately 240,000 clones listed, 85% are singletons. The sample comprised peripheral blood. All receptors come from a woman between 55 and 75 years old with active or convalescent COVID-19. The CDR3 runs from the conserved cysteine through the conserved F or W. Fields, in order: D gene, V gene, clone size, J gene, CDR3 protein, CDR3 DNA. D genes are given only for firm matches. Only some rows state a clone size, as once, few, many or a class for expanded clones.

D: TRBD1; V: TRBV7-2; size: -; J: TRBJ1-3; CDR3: CASRLLTGGSGNTIYF; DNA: TGTGCCAGCAGACTCCTGACAGGGGGCTCTGGAAACACCATATATTTT
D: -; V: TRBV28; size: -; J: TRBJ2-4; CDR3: CASGRAQNIQYF; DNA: TGTGCCAGCGGGAGAGCCCAAAACATTCAGTACTTC
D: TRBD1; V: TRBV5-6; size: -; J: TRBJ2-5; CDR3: CASSLNGGQDTQYF; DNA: TGTGCCAGCAGCTTGAACGGGGGACAGGATACCCAGTACTTC
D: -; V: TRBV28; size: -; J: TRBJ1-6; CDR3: CASSFSSYNSPLHF; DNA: TGTGCCAGCAGTTTTAGCTCCTATAATTCACCCCTCCACTTT
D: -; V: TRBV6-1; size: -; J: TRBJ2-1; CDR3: CASSAPRGYLESYNEQFF; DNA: TGTGCCAGCAGTGCCCCCAGAGGGTACCTTGAGAGTTACAATGAGCAGTTCTTC
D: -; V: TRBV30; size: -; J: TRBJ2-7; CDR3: CAWSVRSGGEQYF; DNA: TGTGCCTGGAGTGTAAGGTCCGGGGGCGAGCAGTACTTC
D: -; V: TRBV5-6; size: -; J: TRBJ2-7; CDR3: CASSFPGREQYF; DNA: TGTGCCAGCAGCTTTCCAGGAAGGGAGCAGTACTTC
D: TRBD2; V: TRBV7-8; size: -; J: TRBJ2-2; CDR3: CASSLASGPYTGELFF; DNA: TGTGCCAGCAGCTTAGCTAGCGGGCCTTACACCGGGGAGCTGTTTTTT
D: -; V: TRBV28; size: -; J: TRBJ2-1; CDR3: CASRRRASDIYEQFF; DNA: TGTGCCAGCAGGCGTCGGGCTAGCGATATCTATGAGCAGTTCTTC
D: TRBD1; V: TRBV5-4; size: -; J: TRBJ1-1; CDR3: CASSPQQGAGNTEAFF; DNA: TGTGCCAGCAGCCCCCAACAGGGGGCGGGGAACACTGAAGCTTTCTTT
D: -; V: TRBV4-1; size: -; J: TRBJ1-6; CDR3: CASSLMGGGNSYNSPLHF; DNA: TGCGCCAGCAGCCTCATGGGGGGGGGAAACTCCTATAATTCACCCCTCCACTTT
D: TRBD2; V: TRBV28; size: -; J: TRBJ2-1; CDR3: CASSSVAGVALRQFF; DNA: TGTGCCAGCAGTTCTGTTGCGGGGGTAGCCCTGCGGCAGTTCTTC
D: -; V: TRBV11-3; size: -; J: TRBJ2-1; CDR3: CASSLDEGLGRGYNEQFF; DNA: TGTGCCAGCAGCTTAGACGAAGGACTGGGCCGGGGCTACAATGAGCAGTTCTTC
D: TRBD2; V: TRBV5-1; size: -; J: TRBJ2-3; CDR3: CASSLAGKVAGGPSDTQYF; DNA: TGCGCCAGCAGCTTGGCAGGAAAAGTAGCGGGAGGGCCATCAGATACGCAGTATTTT
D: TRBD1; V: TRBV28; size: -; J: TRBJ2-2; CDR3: CASSTRQGARTGELFF; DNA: TGTGCCAGCAGTACTCGACAGGGGGCGCGGACCGGGGAGCTGTTTTTT
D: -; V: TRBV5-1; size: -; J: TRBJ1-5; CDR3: CASSLGQGDQPQHF; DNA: TGCGCCAGCAGCTTGGGTCAGGGTGACCAGCCCCAGCATTTT
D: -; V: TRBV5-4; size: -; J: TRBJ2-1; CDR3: CASSPEVPYGYNEQFF; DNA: TGTGCCAGCAGCCCGGAGGTTCCTTACGGCTACAATGAGCAGTTCTTC
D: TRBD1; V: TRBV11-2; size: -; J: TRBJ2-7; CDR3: CASSSPATGGWYEQYF; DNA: TGTGCCAGCAGCTCCCCCGCGACAGGGGGCTGGTACGAGCAGTACTTC
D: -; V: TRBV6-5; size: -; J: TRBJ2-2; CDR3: CASIADGELFF; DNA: TGTGCCAGCATAGCGGACGGGGAGCTGTTTTTT
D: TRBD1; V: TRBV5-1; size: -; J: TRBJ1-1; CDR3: CASSSDRGFTEAFF; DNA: TGCGCCAGCAGCTCGGACAGGGGATTCACTGAAGCTTTCTTT
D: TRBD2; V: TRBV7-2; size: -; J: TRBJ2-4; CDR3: CASSLGASGELAKNIQYF; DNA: TGTGCCAGCAGCTTGGGGGCTAGCGGGGAGCTAGCCAAAAACATTCAGTACTTC
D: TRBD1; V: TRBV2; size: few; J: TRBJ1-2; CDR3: CASSSPDRQGAYGYTF; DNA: TGTGCCAGCAGTTCACCGGATAGACAGGGGGCCTATGGCTACACCTTC
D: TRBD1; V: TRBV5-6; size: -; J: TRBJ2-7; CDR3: CASSRQGYEQYF; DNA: TGTGCCAGCAGCCGACAGGGCTACGAGCAGTACTTC
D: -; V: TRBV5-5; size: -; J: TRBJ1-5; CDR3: CASSPYSNQPQHF; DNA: TGTGCCAGCAGCCCATACTCCAATCAGCCCCAGCATTTT
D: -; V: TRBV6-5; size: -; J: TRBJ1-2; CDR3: CASSRGMMMSYGYTF; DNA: TGTGCCAGCAGTCGGGGGATGATGATGAGCTATGGCTACACCTTC
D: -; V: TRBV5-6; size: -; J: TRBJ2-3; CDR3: CASSILYGTSTDTQYF; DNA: TGTGCCAGCAGCATACTTTACGGGACTAGCACAGATACGCAGTATTTT
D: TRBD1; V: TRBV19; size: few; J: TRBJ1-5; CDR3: CASSTTGEGPQHF; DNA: TGTGCCAGTAGTACGACAGGGGAAGGGCCCCAGCATTTT
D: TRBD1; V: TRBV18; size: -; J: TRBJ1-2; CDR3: CASSPTGTEFNYGYTF; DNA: TGTGCCAGCTCACCAACCGGGACAGAGTTTAACTATGGCTACACCTTC
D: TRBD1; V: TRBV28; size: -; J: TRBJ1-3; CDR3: CASSPDRSGNTIYF; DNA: TGTGCCAGCAGTCCGGACAGGTCTGGAAACACCATATATTTT
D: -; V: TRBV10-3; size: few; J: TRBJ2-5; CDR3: CAIAQTTTPQETQYF; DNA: TGTGCCATCGCCCAGACTACCACCCCCCAAGAGACCCAGTACTTC
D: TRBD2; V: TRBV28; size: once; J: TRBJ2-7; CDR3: CASSPYPGLAGGNLSYEQYF; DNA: TGTGCCAGCAGTCCCTATCCGGGACTAGCGGGAGGGAATTTGTCCTACGAGCAGTACTTC
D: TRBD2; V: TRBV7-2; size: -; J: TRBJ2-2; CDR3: CASSLQLAGGGTGELFF; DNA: TGTGCCAGCAGCTTACAACTAGCGGGGGGTGGCACCGGGGAGCTGTTTTTT
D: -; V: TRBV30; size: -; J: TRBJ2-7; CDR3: CAWSLVSYEQYF; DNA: TGTGCCTGGAGTCTGGTCAGCTACGAGCAGTACTTC
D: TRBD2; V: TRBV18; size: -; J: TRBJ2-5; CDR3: CASSPTSGRAWETQYF; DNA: TGTGCCAGCTCACCAACTAGCGGGAGGGCCTGGGAGACCCAGTACTTC
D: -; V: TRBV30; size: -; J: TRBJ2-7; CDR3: CAWGLGSYEQYF; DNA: TGTGCCTGGGGCCTAGGTTCCTACGAGCAGTACTTC
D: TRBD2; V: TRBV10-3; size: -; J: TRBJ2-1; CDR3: CAISARTSGGNEQFF; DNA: TGTGCCATCAGTGCTCGGACTAGCGGGGGAAATGAGCAGTTCTTC
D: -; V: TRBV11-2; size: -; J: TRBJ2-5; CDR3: CASTPEGYQETQYF; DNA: TGTGCCAGCACCCCGGAGGGGTACCAAGAGACCCAGTACTTC
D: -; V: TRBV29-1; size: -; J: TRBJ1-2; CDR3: CSVDAGRGNGYTF; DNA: TGCAGCGTTGATGCGGGCCGAGGGAATGGCTACACCTTC
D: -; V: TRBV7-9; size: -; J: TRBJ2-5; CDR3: CASSLDDRGRGDTQYF; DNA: TGTGCCAGCAGCTTAGACGATAGGGGCAGGGGAGATACCCAGTACTTC
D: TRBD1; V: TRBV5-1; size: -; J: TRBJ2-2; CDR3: CASSLAQGVNTGELFF; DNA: TGCGCCAGCAGCTTGGCACAGGGGGTTAACACCGGGGAGCTGTTTTTT
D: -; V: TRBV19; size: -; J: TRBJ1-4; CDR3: CASSIGARGTNEKLFF; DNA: TGTGCCAGTAGTATTGGGGCCCGGGGGACTAATGAAAAACTGTTTTTT
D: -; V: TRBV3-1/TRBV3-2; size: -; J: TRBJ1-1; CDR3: CASSQNRNTEAFF; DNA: TGTGCCAGCAGCCAAAACAGGAACACTGAAGCTTTCTTT
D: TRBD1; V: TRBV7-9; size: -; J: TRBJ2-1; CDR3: CASSLSLDRDNEQFF; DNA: TGTGCCAGCAGCTTAAGCCTGGACAGGGACAATGAGCAGTTCTTC
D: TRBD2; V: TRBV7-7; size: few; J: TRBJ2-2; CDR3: CASSFGLLAGEELFF; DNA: TGTGCTAGCAGCTTCGGGCTACTAGCGGGAGAGGAGCTGTTTTTT
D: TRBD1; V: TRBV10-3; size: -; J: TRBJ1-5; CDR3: CAIRDRGPSQPQHF; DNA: TGTGCCATCCGGGACAGGGGGCCGAGTCAGCCCCAGCATTTT
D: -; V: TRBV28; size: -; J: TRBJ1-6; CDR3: CASSLIPDSPLHF; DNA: TGTGCCAGCAGTTTGATTCCGGATTCACCCCTCCACTTT
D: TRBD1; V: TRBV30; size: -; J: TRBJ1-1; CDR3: CAWSVGTGVEAFF; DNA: TGTGCCTGGAGTGTCGGGACAGGGGTTGAAGCTTTCTTT
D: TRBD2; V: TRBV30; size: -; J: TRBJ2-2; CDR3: CAWSHSRLAGLNTGELFF; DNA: TGTGCCTGGAGTCATTCTCGACTAGCGGGATTGAACACCGGGGAGCTGTTTTTT
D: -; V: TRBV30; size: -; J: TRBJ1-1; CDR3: CAWSVFTPNTEAFF; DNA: TGTGCCTGGAGTGTGTTTACACCTAACACTGAAGCTTTCTTT
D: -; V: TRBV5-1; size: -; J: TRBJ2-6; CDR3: CASSWYRSSGANVLTF; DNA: TGCGCCAGCAGCTGGTATAGAAGCTCTGGGGCCAACGTCCTGACTTTC
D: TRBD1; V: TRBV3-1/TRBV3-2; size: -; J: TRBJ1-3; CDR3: CASSQLTGAGNTIYF; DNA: TGTGCCAGCAGCCAATTAACAGGGGCTGGAAACACCATATATTTT
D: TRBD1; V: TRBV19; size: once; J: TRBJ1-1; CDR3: CASSTRQGASEAFF; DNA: TGTGCCAGTAGTACCCGACAGGGGGCATCAGAAGCTTTCTTT
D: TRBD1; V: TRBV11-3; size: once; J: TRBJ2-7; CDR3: CASSSGQGAYEQYF; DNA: TGTGCCAGCAGCTCGGGACAGGGGGCATACGAGCAGTACTTC
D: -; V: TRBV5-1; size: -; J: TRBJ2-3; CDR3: CASSPRETDTQYF; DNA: TGCGCCAGCAGCCCAAGGGAGACAGATACGCAGTATTTT
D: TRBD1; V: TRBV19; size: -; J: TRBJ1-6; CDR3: CASNDRGNSPLHF; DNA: TGTGCCAGTAATGACAGGGGTAATTCACCCCTCCACTTT
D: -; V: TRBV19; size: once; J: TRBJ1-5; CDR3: CASSTRVAQPQHF; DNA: TGTGCCAGTAGTACGAGGGTTGCACAGCCCCAGCATTTT
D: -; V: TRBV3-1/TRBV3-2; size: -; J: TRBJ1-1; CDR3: CASSLGGGPAFF; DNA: TGTGCCAGCAGCCTCGGGGGGGGGCCTGCTTTCTTT
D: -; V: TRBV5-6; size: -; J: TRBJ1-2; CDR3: CASSLGQGTGYGYTF; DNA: TGTGCCAGCAGCTTGGGGCAGGGAACAGGCTATGGCTACACCTTC